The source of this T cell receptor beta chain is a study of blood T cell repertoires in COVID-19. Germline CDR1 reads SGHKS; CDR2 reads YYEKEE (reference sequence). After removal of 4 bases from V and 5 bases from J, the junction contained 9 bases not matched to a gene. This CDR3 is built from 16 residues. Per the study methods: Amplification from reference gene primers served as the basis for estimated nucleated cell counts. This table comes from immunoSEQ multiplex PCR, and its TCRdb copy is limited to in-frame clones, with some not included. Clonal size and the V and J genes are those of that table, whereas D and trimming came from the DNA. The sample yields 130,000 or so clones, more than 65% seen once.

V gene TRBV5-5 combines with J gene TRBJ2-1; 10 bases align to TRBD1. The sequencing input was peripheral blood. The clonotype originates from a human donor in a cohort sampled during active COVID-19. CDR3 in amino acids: CASSPRAGQGDNEQFF. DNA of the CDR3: TGTGCCAGCAGCCCACGAGCCGGACAGGGGGACAATGAGCAGTTCTTC.